The source of this TCR beta chain is a study of Graves' ophthalmopathy and Graves' hyperthyroidism. From RNA, the CDR3 regions of TCR beta chains were amplified and sequenced. Investigators did first-round RT-PCR with HTBI primers, then second-round multiplex PCR. TCRdb processed the multiplex PCR reads anew with MiXCR; each CDR3 protein has one entry. Altogether around 1.1 million distinct CDR3 sequences are present, about 35% being singletons, with the ten largest covering around 10%. Findings and caveats of the study: Detected in blood as well were most expanded thyroid clonotypes with frequency above 0.001.

Germline CDR1 is DFQATT and CDR2 is SNEGSKA (reference sequence). The CDR3 covers 15 residues. The trim removed 1 base at V and 1 base at J, leaving 5 bases unmatched. A remark on this clonotype: Its specificity is unknown.

Material: peripheral blood or thyroid tissue (not recorded which). The chain uses TRBV20-1 and TRBJ2-5; the match to TRBD2 covers 8 bases. The TCR was taken from an adult man with Graves' hyperthyroidism. DNA of the CDR3: TGCAGTGCTAGAGGACCTAGCGGGCCCCAAGAGACCCAGTACTTC. It specifies CSARGPSGPQETQYF.